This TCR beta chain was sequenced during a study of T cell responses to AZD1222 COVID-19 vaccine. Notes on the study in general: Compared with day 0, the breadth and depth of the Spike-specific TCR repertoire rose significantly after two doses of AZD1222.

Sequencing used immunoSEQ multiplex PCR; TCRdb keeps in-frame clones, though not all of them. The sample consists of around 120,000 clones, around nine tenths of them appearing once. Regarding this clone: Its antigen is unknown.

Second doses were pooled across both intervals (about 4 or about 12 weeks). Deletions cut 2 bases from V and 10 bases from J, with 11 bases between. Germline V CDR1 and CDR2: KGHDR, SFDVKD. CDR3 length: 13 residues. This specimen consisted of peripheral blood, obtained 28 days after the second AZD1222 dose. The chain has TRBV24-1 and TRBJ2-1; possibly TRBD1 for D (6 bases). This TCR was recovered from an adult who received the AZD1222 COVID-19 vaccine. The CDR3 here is CATSDSPRGEQFF. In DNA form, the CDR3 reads TGTGCCACCAGTGATTCCCCTAGGGGGGAGCAGTTCTTC.